This is a list of T cell receptor beta chains from one sample in a study of shared T cell receptors in the human thymus. Sequencing used immunoSEQ multiplex PCR; TCRdb keeps in-frame clones, though not all of them. The sample contains around 730,000 clones, 80% to 90% of which appear only once. This sample was shared with a second study, whose subject was human thymus T cells.

The sequenced material came from thymocytes. These receptors all come from a girl less than two years old with a congenital heart defect. Each CDR3 is given with its conserved first and last residue. The order of the fields is CDR3 DNA, CDR3 protein, clone size, D gene, V gene, J gene. The D gene is left open where the match is weak. Clone size, where shown, is once, few, many, or a class for clones that have expanded.

DNA: TGTGCCAGTCAGGATTACAATGAGCAGTTCTTC
CDR3: CASQDYNEQFF
size: -
D: -
V: TRBV5-6
J: TRBJ2-1

DNA: TGTGCCAGCAGCGTAGGGCAGGGCCGCCCTCCTAATGAAAAACTGTTTTTT
CDR3: CASSVGQGRPPNEKLFF
size: -
D: -
V: TRBV9
J: TRBJ1-4

DNA: TGTGCCAGCAGCTTAGCATCGTCTAGCGGGAGCGCAGATACGCAGTATTTT
CDR3: CASSLASSSGSADTQYF
size: -
D: TRBD2
V: TRBV7-9
J: TRBJ2-3

DNA: TGCGCCAGCAGCGGGTATCGGGGTCATGGCTACACCTTC
CDR3: CASSGYRGHGYTF
size: once
D: -
V: TRBV5-1
J: TRBJ1-2

DNA: TGTGCCAGCAGCCCGCCCGGGACAGGTTACCCCCACTATGGCTACACCTTC
CDR3: CASSPPGTGYPHYGYTF
size: once
D: TRBD1
V: TRBV7-8
J: TRBJ1-2

DNA: TGTGCCAGCAGCCTAAGAGGCGGGACCTATGGCTACACCTTC
CDR3: CASSLRGGTYGYTF
size: -
D: -
V: TRBV9
J: TRBJ1-2

DNA: TGTGCCAGCAGCGTAGGGACAGTCTATGGCTACACCTTC
CDR3: CASSVGTVYGYTF
size: -
D: -
V: TRBV9
J: TRBJ1-2

DNA: TGTGCCAGCAGCCCCAGGGGAAATCAGCCCCAGCATTTT
CDR3: CASSPRGNQPQHF
size: -
D: -
V: TRBV7-9
J: TRBJ1-5

DNA: TGTGCCAGCAGTGAAGCGCCACAGGGTATGACTAGCACAGATACGCAGTATTTT
CDR3: CASSEAPQGMTSTDTQYF
size: -
D: -
V: TRBV6-1
J: TRBJ2-3

DNA: TGTGCCAGCAGTTACCCTCAGCGGGGCCGCTACGAGCAGTACTTC
CDR3: CASSYPQRGRYEQYF
size: few
D: TRBD2
V: TRBV6-5
J: TRBJ2-7

DNA: TGTGCCACCAGCAGAGATAAGAGGATCCCACCGGGGACAGGGGATTCACCCCTCCACTTT
CDR3: CATSRDKRIPPGTGDSPLHF
size: -
D: TRBD1
V: TRBV15
J: TRBJ1-6

DNA: TGTGCTAGTGGTTCGACAAGGGGTTGGAACACTGAAGCTTTCTTT
CDR3: CASGSTRGWNTEAFF
size: -
D: -
V: TRBV12-5
J: TRBJ1-1

DNA: TGCGCCAGCACCATGGAGGGGCCGCGACAGGGAGAAAAACTGTTTTTT
CDR3: CASTMEGPRQGEKLFF
size: few
D: TRBD1
V: TRBV4-1
J: TRBJ1-4

DNA: TGTGCCAGCAGCTTACGCCAAAGAAGAAAACAGGGGAACACTGAAGCTTTCTTT
CDR3: CASSLRQRRKQGNTEAFF
size: -
D: -
V: TRBV13
J: TRBJ1-1

DNA: TGTGCGATAGGGGAGACGGACAGAAACTATGGCTACACCTTC
CDR3: CAIGETDRNYGYTF
size: -
D: -
V: TRBV12-5
J: TRBJ1-2

DNA: TGCGCCAGCAGCCATCACCTCCCCGGCGGGCCTTATGGCTACACCTTC
CDR3: CASSHHLPGGPYGYTF
size: -
D: -
V: TRBV4-1
J: TRBJ1-2

DNA: TGTGCCAGCAGGAGGGACAGCAACACTGAAGCTTTCTTT
CDR3: CASRRDSNTEAFF
size: -
D: TRBD1
V: TRBV9
J: TRBJ1-1

DNA: TGTGCCAGCAGCTTATCCCATGACACCGACACTGAAGCTTTCTTT
CDR3: CASSLSHDTDTEAFF
size: once
D: -
V: TRBV11-3
J: TRBJ1-1

DNA: TGTGCCAGTAGTATAGTGGATCGGGCAAGGGGGGAGACCCAGTACTTC
CDR3: CASSIVDRARGETQYF
size: -
D: -
V: TRBV19
J: TRBJ2-5

DNA: TGTGCCCACAATTTTTACCCCCGACAGGGTGGTGGAAACACCATATATTTT
CDR3: CAHNFYPRQGGGNTIYF
size: -
D: TRBD1
V: TRBV5-4
J: TRBJ1-3

DNA: TGTGCCAGCAGTACACCAGGGACTGTCTCCTACGAGCAGTACTTC
CDR3: CASSTPGTVSYEQYF
size: -
D: -
V: TRBV6-1
J: TRBJ2-7

DNA: TGTGCCAGCAGTTTGAACAGAATGAACACTGAAGCTTTCTTT
CDR3: CASSLNRMNTEAFF
size: -
D: -
V: TRBV28
J: TRBJ1-1

DNA: TGTGCCAGCCGGATGGGGCAGCCGCTCACAAGGCCCGATCAGCCCCAGCATTTT
CDR3: CASRMGQPLTRPDQPQHF
size: -
D: -
V: TRBV28
J: TRBJ1-5

DNA: TGTGCCAGCAGTTGGGGACCGGGACAGACCAACGAGCAGTACTTC
CDR3: CASSWGPGQTNEQYF
size: -
D: TRBD1
V: TRBV27
J: TRBJ2-7

DNA: TGTGCCAGCAGTCCGACCAGGACACACTCCTACGAGCAGTACTTC
CDR3: CASSPTRTHSYEQYF
size: -
D: -
V: TRBV25-1
J: TRBJ2-7

DNA: TGTGCCAGCAGTGAACGACGGTGGGGACTAGCGGGGGTCAATGAGCAGTTCTTC
CDR3: CASSERRWGLAGVNEQFF
size: -
D: TRBD2
V: TRBV2
J: TRBJ2-1

DNA: TGCGCCAGCAGCCCCCGACAGGGAATGGCCTTTGGGGAAAAACTGTTTTTT
CDR3: CASSPRQGMAFGEKLFF
size: -
D: TRBD1
V: TRBV5-1
J: TRBJ1-4

DNA: TGTGCCAGCAGTTTATGCGCCAGCCCCTTTACTACCCTTCTACCCTACAATGAGCAGTTCTTC
CDR3: CASSLCASPFTTLLPYNEQFF
size: -
D: -
V: TRBV28
J: TRBJ2-1

DNA: TGTGCCAGCAGCTTAGCGCGAGGCTTTGGTACTGAAGCTTTCTTT
CDR3: CASSLARGFGTEAFF
size: -
D: -
V: TRBV7-9
J: TRBJ1-1

DNA: TGCGCCAGCAGCCAATACTACACCGGGGAGCTGTTTTTT
CDR3: CASSQYYTGELFF
size: few
D: -
V: TRBV4-3
J: TRBJ2-2

DNA: TGTGCCAGCAGTTACTTCCGGGGGGAAGGTACTGAAGCTTTCTTT
CDR3: CASSYFRGEGTEAFF
size: -
D: -
V: TRBV6-5
J: TRBJ1-1

DNA: TGTGCCAGCAGCTTGGACCCCGGTGGCTACACCTTC
CDR3: CASSLDPGGYTF
size: -
D: -
V: TRBV5-6
J: TRBJ1-2

DNA: TGTGCCAGTAGAGCCGCCGGAAGGGAGGCTACCGTACACCGAAACTATGGCTACACCTTC
CDR3: CASRAAGREATVHRNYGYTF
size: -
D: -
V: TRBV19
J: TRBJ1-2

DNA: TGTGCCAGCAGCCAATTTTTCCGGACAGGGAAAACTGAAGCTTTCTTT
CDR3: CASSQFFRTGKTEAFF
size: -
D: TRBD1
V: TRBV16
J: TRBJ1-1

DNA: TGTGCCAGCTCACCACGGGACAGGGAGCCCTCAGATACGCAGTATTTT
CDR3: CASSPRDREPSDTQYF
size: -
D: TRBD1
V: TRBV18
J: TRBJ2-3

DNA: TGTGCCAGCAGCGTAGAGGGGCCAGCAGACTATGGCTACACCTTC
CDR3: CASSVEGPADYGYTF
size: -
D: -
V: TRBV9
J: TRBJ1-2

DNA: TGTGCCAGCAGCGTAGAAGGACTAGTTTACAATGAGCAGTTCTTC
CDR3: CASSVEGLVYNEQFF
size: -
D: TRBD2
V: TRBV9
J: TRBJ2-1

DNA: TGTGCCAGCAGCCATAGTCCTGGAAACACCATATATTTT
CDR3: CASSHSPGNTIYF
size: -
D: -
V: TRBV14
J: TRBJ1-3

DNA: TGTGCCAGCAGTGAAGATAAGGGGCGCAAGGATTTCGAGTATGGCTACACCTTC
CDR3: CASSEDKGRKDFEYGYTF
size: -
D: -
V: TRBV6-1
J: TRBJ1-2

DNA: TGTGCCAGTAGTATTATACTAGCGGGGTTCCCCAGCTCCTACAATGAGCAGTTCTTC
CDR3: CASSIILAGFPSSYNEQFF
size: -
D: TRBD2
V: TRBV19
J: TRBJ2-1

DNA: TGTGCCAGCAGCGCACCGGACAGGGGAACGAGGAAGGCTGAAGCTTTCTTT
CDR3: CASSAPDRGTRKAEAFF
size: -
D: TRBD1
V: TRBV5-5
J: TRBJ1-1

DNA: TGCGCCAGCAGCCCCCGGGGATTATACTATGGCTACACCTTC
CDR3: CASSPRGLYYGYTF
size: -
D: -
V: TRBV4-1
J: TRBJ1-2

DNA: TGCAGCGTTGCTGACGGGAAGAAAAATGAAAAACTGTTTTTT
CDR3: CSVADGKKNEKLFF
size: -
D: -
V: TRBV29-1
J: TRBJ1-4

DNA: TGCGCCAGCAGCTTGGGACAGAGCTATGGCTACACCTTC
CDR3: CASSLGQSYGYTF
size: -
D: -
V: TRBV5-1
J: TRBJ1-2

DNA: TGTGCCATCAGTGACCTAGGGACTAGCAGTCGAATACAAGAGACCCAGTACTTC
CDR3: CAISDLGTSSRIQETQYF
size: -
D: TRBD2
V: TRBV10-3
J: TRBJ2-5

DNA: TGCGCCAGCAGCCAAGAAAGAATTGGGGGCTGGCGGTATCATGAAAAACTGTTTTTT
CDR3: CASSQERIGGWRYHEKLFF
size: -
D: -
V: TRBV4-3
J: TRBJ1-4

DNA: TGCGCCAGCAGCCAAGAACAGGAGGGACCAGAGACCCAGTACTTC
CDR3: CASSQEQEGPETQYF
size: -
D: -
V: TRBV4-1
J: TRBJ2-5

DNA: TGTGCCAGCAGCTTCGATGGACGGACGGACTTCGAGCAGTACTTC
CDR3: CASSFDGRTDFEQYF
size: -
D: -
V: TRBV5-6
J: TRBJ2-7

DNA: TGTGCCAGCAGCTCTGGGGGGGGAGAGGTACGCACTGAAGCTTTCTTT
CDR3: CASSSGGGEVRTEAFF
size: -
D: -
V: TRBV7-6
J: TRBJ1-1

DNA: TGTGCCAGCAGTTTGGCCGGGGGGGCCAAAGATACGCAGTATTTT
CDR3: CASSLAGGAKDTQYF
size: once
D: TRBD2
V: TRBV28
J: TRBJ2-3

DNA: TGTGCCAGCAGCCCGCGCCTTAGTAACACCGGGGAGCTGTTTTTT
CDR3: CASSPRLSNTGELFF
size: -
D: -
V: TRBV7-9
J: TRBJ2-2

DNA: TGCGCCAGCAGCCCGGACAGGGGGTGTTCACCCCTCCACTTT
CDR3: CASSPDRGCSPLHF
size: -
D: TRBD1
V: TRBV5-1
J: TRBJ1-6

DNA: TGCGCCAGCAGCCAAGTTTTGCTAGCGGATTGCACAGATACGCAGTATTTT
CDR3: CASSQVLLADCTDTQYF
size: -
D: TRBD2
V: TRBV4-1
J: TRBJ2-3

DNA: TGTGCCAGCAGCTTCAGGGATGAAAAACTGTTTTTT
CDR3: CASSFRDEKLFF
size: -
D: -
V: TRBV6-1
J: TRBJ1-4